These 10 T cell receptor beta chains were sequenced from one sample in a study of T cell repertoires in cytomegalovirus infection (dated by TCRdb to about 2019). Data came from an Illumina HiSeq 1500. TCRdb redid the processing of the public reads, applying fastp at Q25 and MiXCR, and retained in-frame beta chains. Every distinct CDR3 protein forms one entry, paired with its most common genes and DNA. For this sample there are 680,000 or so distinct CDR3 sequences; roughly 36% appear just once. The leading ten clones occupy 2.5% to 3% of the sample. The source material was PBMCs. The receptors stem from a human donor in good health (CMV status not recorded). Some clones in this sample may be carry-over from other donors' samples.

This clonotype was seen a handful of times. The chain couples TRBV28 to TRBJ1-6; TRBD1 matches 9 bases. The CDR3 spans 17 residues. With 6 bases clipped from V and 0 bases from J, the junction kept 6 bases outside the gene matches. Germline V gene data show CDR1 as MDHEN and CDR2 as SYDVKM. CDR3 in amino acids: CASRWTGVSSYNSPLHF. The DNA for the CDR3 is TGTGCCAGCAGGTGGACAGGGGTCAGCTCCTATAATTCACCCCTCCACTTT. The whole variable domain, filled in from reference TRBV28 and TRBJ1-6, reads DVKVTQSSRYLVKRTGEKVFLECVQDMDHENMFWYRQDPGLGLRLIYFSYDVKMKEKGDIPEGYSVSREKKERFSLILESASTNQTSMYLCASRWTGVSSYNSPLHFGNGTRLTVT.

This clonotype was seen only a few times. The chain is built from TRBV15 and TRBJ2-3; D is possibly TRBD1 (5 bases). Per the germline V gene, CDR1 is LNHNV and CDR2 is YYDKDF (reference sequence). The V and J ends lost 4 bases and 2 bases respectively, with 10 bases between them. There are 14 residues in the CDR3. CDR3 loop: CATSNDSYTDTQYF. Written as DNA, the CDR3 is TGTGCCACCAGCAACGACAGTTACACAGATACGCAGTATTTT.

Of note for this clonotype: Germline is not matched at one junction end, which may reflect a read error. V and J are TRBV12-3 or TRBV12-4 and TRBJ2-2, with 10 bases matching TRBD1. The CDR3 loop spans 15 amino acids. The CDR3 DNA sequence: TGTGCCATCAGTCGACAGGGGGCTTTATCCGGGGAGCTGTTTTTT. Translating gives CAISRQGALSGELFF.

V gene TRBV10-3 combines with J gene TRBJ2-2, with D unclear. V was trimmed by 10 bases and J by 5 bases, leaving 11 bases between them. Per the germline V gene, CDR1 is ENHRY and CDR2 is SYGVKD. The CDR3 extends over 12 amino acids. The CDR3 sequence is CATSTGTGELFF. The CDR3 bases are TGTGCCACATCCACTGGGACCGGGGAGCTGTTTTTT.

This clonotype was observed a few times. The V gene is TRBV24-1, the J gene TRBJ1-4; TRBD1 is a possible D gene (5 bases). Per the germline V gene, CDR1 is KGHDR and CDR2 is SFDVKD. Between the trimmed V and J ends, which lost 7 bases and 8 bases, there was a span of 10 bases. This CDR3 region has 12 residues. The CDR3: CATSDGAEKLFF. CDR3 nucleotide sequence: TGTGCCACCAGCGATGGGGCGGAAAAACTGTTTTTT.

This clonotype was recorded many times. The chain is built from TRBV7-2 and TRBJ2-7, with D possibly matching TRBD1 (5 bases). CDR1 and CDR2 from the germline V gene are SGHTA and FQGNSA. The germline V and J ends were trimmed by 2 bases and 1 base, with 6 bases remaining between them. CDR3 size: 13 residues. CDR3 residues: CASSLRQSYEQYF. In DNA form, the CDR3 reads TGTGCCAGCAGCTTACGACAGTCCTACGAGCAGTACTTC.

This chain links TRBV24-1 with TRBJ2-1; 7 bases are shared with TRBD2. There are 13 residues in the CDR3. Looked up from germline, CDR1 is KGHDR and CDR2 is SFDVKD. With V trimmed by 12 bases and J by 0 bases, 4 bases remained unmatched. As DNA, the CDR3 is TGTGCCGCCCCTAGCGGCTCCTACAATGAGCAGTTCTTC. It encodes CAAPSGSYNEQFF.

This clonotype has at least ten counts. The V call is TRBV6-5, the J call TRBJ2-1; 7 positions match TRBD1. The CDR3 extends over 12 amino acids. Germline V lookup: CDR1 MNHEY, CDR2 SVGAGI. The V and J ends lost 9 bases and 8 bases, in that order; junction bases with no gene match: 7. The CDR3 DNA reads as TGTGCCAGTTACAGGGGTATCGATGAGCAGTTCTTC. Protein: CASYRGIDEQFF.

This chain links TRBV19 with TRBJ2-1; no reliable D call. The CDR3 is 13 amino acids. Germline-derived CDR1 and CDR2 are LNHDA and SQIVND (reference sequence). The germline V and J ends were trimmed by 7 bases and 6 bases, with 13 bases remaining between them. For the CDR3, the DNA is TGTGCCAGTATACCGCGTGGGGTCAATGAGCAGTTCTTC. Translating it yields CASIPRGVNEQFF.

The chain has TRBV29-1 and TRBJ1-5; tentatively, D is TRBD1 (6 bases). Germline CDR1 and CDR2: SQVTM and ANQGSEA. Trimming left V 8 bases short and J 2 bases short, with 10 bases between. The CDR3 is 12 residues long. CDR3 region: CSYRAGNQPQHF. CDR3 DNA: TGCAGCTACAGGGCAGGCAATCAGCCCCAGCATTTT.